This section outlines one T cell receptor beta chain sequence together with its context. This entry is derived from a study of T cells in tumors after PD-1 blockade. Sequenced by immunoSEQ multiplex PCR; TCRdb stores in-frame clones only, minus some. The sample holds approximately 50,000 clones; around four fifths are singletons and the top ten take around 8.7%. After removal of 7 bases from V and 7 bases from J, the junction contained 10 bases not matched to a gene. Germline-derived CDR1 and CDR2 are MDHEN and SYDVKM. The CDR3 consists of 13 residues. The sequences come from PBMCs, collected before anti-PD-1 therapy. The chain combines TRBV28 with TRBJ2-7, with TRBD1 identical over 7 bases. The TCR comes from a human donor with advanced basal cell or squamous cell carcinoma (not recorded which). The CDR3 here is CASKPGQTWEQYF. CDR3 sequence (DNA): TGTGCCAGCAAACCGGGACAGACGTGGGAGCAGTACTTC.